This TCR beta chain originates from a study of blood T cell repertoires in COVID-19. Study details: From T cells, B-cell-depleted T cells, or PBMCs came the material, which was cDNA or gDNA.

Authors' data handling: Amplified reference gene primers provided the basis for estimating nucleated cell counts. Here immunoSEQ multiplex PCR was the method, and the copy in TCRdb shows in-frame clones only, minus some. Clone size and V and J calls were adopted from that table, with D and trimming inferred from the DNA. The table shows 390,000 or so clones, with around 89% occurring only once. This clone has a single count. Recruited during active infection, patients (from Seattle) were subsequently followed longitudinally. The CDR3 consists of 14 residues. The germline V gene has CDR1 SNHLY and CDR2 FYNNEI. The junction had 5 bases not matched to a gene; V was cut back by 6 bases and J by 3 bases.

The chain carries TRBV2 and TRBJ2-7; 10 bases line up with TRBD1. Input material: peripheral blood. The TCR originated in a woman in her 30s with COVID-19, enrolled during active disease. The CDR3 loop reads CASRSGTGDYEQYV. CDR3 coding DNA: TGTGCCAGCAGGTCCGGGACAGGGGACTACGAGCAGTACGTC.